The 7 T cell receptor beta chains reported below all come from one sample, sequenced in a study of cytomegalovirus exposure and HLA in healthy donors. 13 Jbeta primers and 60 Vbeta primers were used for the PCR. Method: immunoSEQ multiplex PCR; TCRdb's copy keeps in-frame clones and lacks some. In the table there are 150,000 to 250,000 clones, around 79% of which are singletons. The sample comprised PBMCs. These receptors originate from a woman under 40 in good health and CMV-seropositive.

DNA for the CDR3: TGTGCCAGCAGTGAAGCAACAGCGGATCAGCCCCAGCATTTT. Its translation: CASSEATADQPQHF. The chain links TRBV2 to TRBJ1-5; D unclear. V lost 0 bases and J 5 bases, leaving 8 bases between the germline ends. The length of the CDR3 is 14 residues. Germline V lookup: CDR1 SNHLY, CDR2 FYNNEI.

The V and J genes are TRBV6-5 and TRBJ1-2; TRBD1 is a possible D gene (5 bases). The CDR3 has 14 amino acids. Germline CDR1 is MNHEY and CDR2 is SVGAGI. Trimming took off 3 bases at V and 4 bases at J, with 12 bases between the two ends. The CDR3 sequence is CASSYRSGLYGYTF. The CDR3, as DNA: TGTGCCAGCAGTTATAGGTCAGGGCTCTATGGCTACACCTTC.

The chain employs TRBV5-1 and TRBJ2-7; 9 bases align to TRBD2. In germline, CDR1 is SGHRS, CDR2 YFSETQ. J lost 7 bases, V lost 4 bases, and 21 bases had no gene match. There are 18 residues in the CDR3. CDR3 sequence (DNA): TGCGCCAGCAGCCCGGACAGTAGTCCGGGCCTAGCGGGGAGGGAGCAGTACTTC. It translates to CASSPDSSPGLAGREQYF.

The chain links TRBV10-3 to TRBJ2-3; no clear D gene. V was clipped by 3 bases and J by 5 bases, with 12 bases between them. The CDR3 covers 14 residues. The V gene's germline CDR1 is ENHRY and CDR2 SYGVKD. CDR3 DNA: TGTGCCATCAGTGACAGTAATCCAGGAGATACGCAGTATTTT. It yields the protein CAISDSNPGDTQYF.

This clone was recorded a few times. V and J are TRBV7-8 and TRBJ1-2, with D hard to call. V was cut by 5 bases and J by 2 bases, with 12 bases left in between. Looked up from germline, CDR1 is SGHVS and CDR2 is FQNEAQ. CDR3 length equals 14 residues. CDR3 sequence (DNA): TGTGCCAGCAGCCCCAGGAGGGTAAACTATGGCTACACCTTC. It encodes CASSPRRVNYGYTF. The full variable domain, with the rest looked up from reference TRBV7-8 and TRBJ1-2, is GAGVSQSPRYKVAKRGQDVALRCDPISGHVSLFWYQQALGQGPEFLTYFQNEAQLDKSGLPSDRFFAERPEGSVSTLKIQRTQQEDSAVYLCASSPRRVNYGYTFGSGTRLTVV.

The chain uses TRBV5-6 and TRBJ1-1, with 8 bases matching TRBD1. V lost 3 bases to trimming and J lost 4 bases; unmatched junction nucleotides: 14. Germline loops: CDR1 SGHDT, CDR2 YYEEEE. This CDR3 is 17 amino acids long. The chain's CDR3 is CASSSQGVGRKRTEAFF. DNA of the CDR3: TGTGCCAGCAGCTCACAGGGGGTTGGAAGGAAACGCACTGAAGCTTTCTTT.

In this sample, this clone turned up a few times. The genes are TRBV10-2 and TRBJ2-5; D might be TRBD2 (5 bases). With 3 bases removed from V and 4 bases from J, the gap between germline ends came to 9 bases. CDR3 length: 13 residues. Germline-derived CDR1 and CDR2 are WSHSY and SAAADI. CDR3 loop: CASSEGRVETQYF. CDR3 coding DNA: TGCGCCAGCAGTGAAGGGCGGGTAGAGACCCAGTACTTC.